A single sample is the source of the 22 T cell receptor beta chains below, sequenced in a study of long-term antiretroviral therapy in people with HIV (dated by TCRdb to between 2021 and 2023). Sequencing of the TRB variable region was done with the immunoSEQ hsTCRB v3.0 assay at survey level resolution. TCRdb carries this immuneACCESS record with in-frame sequences only. Its versions omit some clonotypes, under half of them owing to an unresolved V gene in the studies checked, with the rest unexplained. The sample table records some 20,000 clones; less than 95% of these occur just once. Of the sample, roughly a tenth is held by the ten largest clones. The material sequenced was unsorted PBMCs, taken about 4.5 years before starting antiretroviral therapy. These receptors were taken from a woman aged 25 to 39 with HIV.

The rearrangement uses TRBV6-5 and TRBJ1-6; 10 nucleotides line up with TRBD1. The CDR3 loop spans 14 amino acids. CDR1 and CDR2 (germline): MNHEY, SVGAGI. With V trimmed by 4 bases and J by 10 bases, 4 bases remained unmatched. CDR3 amino acids: CASSSTGGESPLHF. The CDR3 DNA is TGTGCCAGCAGTTCGACAGGGGGCGAGTCACCCCTCCACTTT.

This clone was detected only once. The rearrangement uses TRBV27 and TRBJ2-7, with TRBD2 identical over 9 bases. The CDR3 is 15 residues long. CDR1 and CDR2 from the germline V gene are MNHEY and SMNVEV (reference sequence). V lost 0 bases, J lost 2 bases, and 2 bases stayed unmatched. In DNA form, the CDR3 reads TGTGCCAGCAGTTTATCGGGCGGGGGGGCCTACGAGCAGTACTTC. Translation: CASSLSGGGAYEQYF.

This clone showed up just a few times. The identical CDR3 is also encoded by other nucleotide sequences in the sample. The gene calls are TRBV4-3 and TRBJ1-3; no reliable D call. CDR1 LGHNA and CDR2 YSLEER come from the germline V gene. There are 16 residues in the CDR3. Trimming shortened V by 0 bases and J by 0 bases, and 9 bases separated the two germline ends. DNA of the CDR3: TGCGCCAGCAGCCAAGATCCTGGAGACTCTGGAAACACCATATATTTT. Its protein is CASSQDPGDSGNTIYF.

The chain recombines TRBV5-1 with TRBJ1-6, with D possibly being TRBD1 (6 bases). With 2 bases removed from V and 1 base from J, the gap between germline ends came to 10 bases. The CDR3 covers 16 residues. CDR1 and CDR2 (germline): SGHRS, YFSETQ. As DNA, the CDR3 is TGCGCCAGCAGCTTACTACAGGGATCCTATAATTCACCCCTCCACTTT. This gives the protein CASSLLQGSYNSPLHF.

V usage is TRBV7-2 and J usage is TRBJ1-6, with D possibly being TRBD1 (6 bases). Trimming shortened V by 5 bases and J by 0 bases, and 11 bases separated the two germline ends. The germline gives CDR1 SGHTA, CDR2 FQGNSA. The CDR3 runs 16 residues. CDR3: CASSKGHISYNSPLHF. Written as DNA, the CDR3 is TGTGCCAGCAGCAAGGGACACATCTCCTATAATTCACCCCTCCACTTT.

The rearrangement uses TRBV30 and TRBJ2-7; 10 bases fit TRBD1. CDR1 is GTSNPN, CDR2 SVGIG, per germline (reference sequence). CDR3 length equals 13 residues. V was clipped by 4 bases and J by 6 bases; unmatched bases: 6. CDR3: CAWTGTGDGEQYF. CDR3 DNA: TGTGCCTGGACCGGGACAGGGGATGGCGAGCAGTACTTC.

The V call is TRBV10-3, the J call TRBJ2-3; TRBD2 matches at 11 bases. The V gene's germline CDR1 is ENHRY and CDR2 SYGVKD. This CDR3 has 17 residues. V was pared by 7 bases and J by 0 bases, with 9 bases of the junction left unmatched. The CDR3: CAITTGTSGTSTDTQYF. The CDR3 coding sequence is TGTGCCATCACCACCGGGACTAGCGGTACTAGCACAGATACGCAGTATTTT.

This clone occurred a few times. The gene calls are TRBV27 and TRBJ1-5; D possibly corresponds to TRBD1 (5 bases). The germline gives CDR1 MNHEY, CDR2 SMNVEV (reference sequence). The CDR3 is made up of 14 amino acids. Between the trimmed V and J ends, which lost 6 bases and 8 bases, there was a span of 17 bases. CDR3: CASSPGTESEPQHF. CDR3 nucleotide sequence: TGTGCCAGCAGCCCCGGGACCGAGTCTGAGCCCCAGCATTTT.

This rearrangement joins TRBV6-4 to TRBJ1-2, with D possibly matching TRBD1 (6 bases). Germline V lookup: CDR1 MRHNA, CDR2 SNTAGT. V gave up 3 bases and J gave up 8 bases, with 16 bases separating them. The CDR3 extends over 14 amino acids. The CDR3 sequence is CASSEASEGGGYTF. CDR3 bases: TGTGCCAGCAGTGAGGCCTCGGAGGGGGGCGGCTACACCTTC.

This clone qualifies as medium-sized. The chain links TRBV6-5 to TRBJ1-4; 7 nucleotides align to TRBD1. Germline-derived CDR1 and CDR2 are MNHEY and SVGAGI. The CDR3 runs to 14 residues. J gave up 5 bases and V 4 bases, and 4 bases lay outside the gene matches. The CDR3: CASSSGQKNEKLFF. CDR3 in DNA: TGTGCCAGCAGTTCGGGACAGAAAAATGAAAAACTGTTTTTT.

V is TRBV2 and J is TRBJ1-5; 9 nucleotides match TRBD1. The CDR3 has 15 residues. Germline CDR1 is SNHLY and CDR2 is FYNNEI. V was pared by 6 bases and J by 4 bases, with 7 bases of the junction left unmatched. This chain's CDR3 is CASSSKGTGNQPQHF. The DNA for the CDR3 is TGTGCCAGCAGCTCCAAAGGGACAGGGAATCAGCCCCAGCATTTT.

This chain joins TRBV4-1 and TRBJ1-4, with a weak D call TRBD1 (5 bases). There are 16 residues in the CDR3. The ends were cut back, 1 base at V and 0 bases at J, with 9 bases in the middle. The germline V gene has CDR1 MGHRA and CDR2 YSYEKL. CDR3 DNA: TGCGCCAGCAGCCAAGCAGGAGGGGCAACTAATGAAAAACTGTTTTTT. The encoded protein is CASSQAGGATNEKLFF.

The chain couples TRBV18 to TRBJ1-5; tentative D call: TRBD1 (6 bases). Trimming took off 2 bases at V and 7 bases at J, with 12 bases between the two ends. Germline loops: CDR1 KGHSH, CDR2 LQKENI. This CDR3 is 14 amino acids long. CDR3 nucleotide sequence: TGTGCCAGCTCACCAGGGCAGGGGCGGCAGCCCCAGCATTTT. Translated: CASSPGQGRQPQHF.

This chain joins TRBV28 and TRBJ1-6, with D perhaps TRBD1 (6 bases). The V gene's germline CDR1 is MDHEN and CDR2 SYDVKM. CDR3 size: 14 residues. V was trimmed by 4 bases and J by 9 bases, leaving 13 bases between them. The CDR3 DNA is TGTGCCAGCAGTTCCGGGACACCCATTTCACCCCTCCACTTT. Protein product: CASSSGTPISPLHF.

V is TRBV4-3 and J is TRBJ2-5, with TRBD2 matching over 12 bases. V gave up 0 bases and J gave up 3 bases; unmatched junction bases: 8. This CDR3 is built from 18 residues. Germline CDR1 LGHNA, CDR2 YSLEER. The CDR3 reads CASSQDLAGGLLEETQYF. In DNA, the CDR3 is TGCGCCAGCAGCCAAGATCTAGCGGGGGGGCTGTTAGAAGAGACCCAGTACTTC.

The chain employs TRBV10-3 and TRBJ2-1; unclear D gene. Germline loops: CDR1 ENHRY, CDR2 SYGVKD. Trimming shortened V by 8 bases and J by 7 bases, and 15 bases separated the two germline ends. The length of the CDR3 is 13 residues. The CDR3 protein is CAISWAKGNEQFF. In nucleotides, the CDR3 is TGTGCCATCTCGTGGGCCAAAGGGAATGAGCAGTTCTTC.

V usage is TRBV19 and J usage is TRBJ1-1, with TRBD1 as a possible D gene (5 bases). The germline V and J ends were trimmed by 5 bases and 0 bases, with 13 bases remaining between them. The CDR3 runs to 15 residues. Germline V CDR1 and CDR2: LNHDA, SQIVND (reference sequence). Here the CDR3 reads CASSVLMGVNTEAFF. The CDR3 DNA follows: TGTGCCAGTAGTGTGCTCATGGGGGTGAACACTGAAGCTTTCTTT.

The chain uses TRBV7-2 and TRBJ1-1; possibly TRBD1 for D (6 bases). V was cut by 2 bases and J by 10 bases, with 14 bases left in between. CDR1 and CDR2 (germline): SGHTA, FQGNSA. CDR3 size: 13 residues. CDR3 DNA: TGTGCCAGCAGCTTATTAGGGACACCAGGAGCTTTCTTT. It is translated as CASSLLGTPGAFF. Drawing the rest from reference TRBV7-2 and TRBJ1-1, the complete variable domain is GAGVSQSPSNKVTEKGKDVELRCDPISGHTALYWYRQSLGQGLEFLIYFQGNSAPDKSGLPSDRFSAERTGGSVSTLTIQRTQQEDSAVYLCASSLLGTPGAFFGQGTRLTVV.

This rearrangement joins TRBV5-1 to TRBJ1-1, with D maybe TRBD1 (5 bases). CDR1 SGHRS and CDR2 YFSETQ come from the germline V gene. This CDR3 has 16 residues. Trimming stripped 0 bases from V and 0 bases from J, with 12 bases between. Here the CDR3 DNA reads TGCGCCAGCAGCTTGGAGATCGGGGGAATGAACACTGAAGCTTTCTTT. Protein: CASSLEIGGMNTEAFF.

V usage is TRBV27 and J usage is TRBJ1-1; D is perhaps TRBD1 (6 bases). CDR1 is MNHEY and CDR2 is SMNVEV in the germline V gene (reference sequence). The CDR3 length is 15 residues. The ends were cut back, 1 base at V and 1 base at J, with 10 bases in the middle. CDR3 region: CASSLFGGPNTEAFF. CDR3 in DNA: TGTGCCAGCAGTTTATTCGGGGGGCCGAACACTGAAGCTTTCTTT.

This rearrangement joins TRBV19 to TRBJ2-1; 12 nucleotides match TRBD2. This CDR3 has 19 residues. Per germline, CDR1 LNHDA and CDR2 SQIVND (reference sequence). Losses at the gene ends were 6 bases for V and 0 bases for J; bases not matched to a gene: 12. CDR3 protein: CASSLLAGGRFSSYNEQFF. CDR3 in DNA: TGTGCCAGTAGCCTACTAGCGGGGGGCCGCTTCAGCTCCTACAATGAGCAGTTCTTC.

The chain carries TRBV29-1 and TRBJ1-2; unclear D gene. Germline V lookup: CDR1 SQVTM, CDR2 ANQGSEA. This CDR3 spans 11 amino acids. With 3 bases removed from V and 4 bases from J, the gap between germline ends came to 6 bases. The CDR3 DNA reads TGCAGCGTTGACCCCTCCTATGGCTACACCTTC. Protein product: CSVDPSYGYTF. Looking up the rest from reference TRBV29-1 and TRBJ1-2 gives the full variable domain: SAVISQKPSRDICQRGTSLTIQCQVDSQVTMMFWYRQQPGQSLTLIATANQGSEATYESGFVIDKFPISRPNLTFSTLTVSNMSPEDSSIYLCSVDPSYGYTFGSGTRLTVV.